This TCR beta chain came from a study of long-term antiretroviral therapy in people with HIV (dated by TCRdb to the early 2020s). Some background on the complete study: Collection of the earliest samples took place about a decade ahead of the 2015 WHO recommendation for immediate ART, at a time when ART was typically delayed until CD4 counts fell. Whether ART initiation and durable HIV suppression were associated with changes in peripheral blood TRB repertoire composition and diversity was tested in a retrospective serial study. A total of roughly 200 cryopreserved PBMC samples came from 25 to 35 adults with confirmed HIV infection and were collected serially over a mean of roughly six years (range 1-12). Among the 30 or so participants with HIV, around ten were female. No cross-contamination during QIAcube processing turned up in test extractions that ran a monoclonal T-cell line alongside 30 or so polyclonal samples. The investigation overall reported the following: Because pre-ART samples had limited cell numbers, unsorted PBMC were profiled rather than sorted CD4+ and CD8+ T cells. Inferences about post-ART repertoire changes were limited because no data were available on ART adherence, viral resistance or therapy changes. At every time point, the repertoire was dominated by expanded TRB clones first identified before ART initiation, although this dominance fluctuated and, in many PLHIV, declined after ART. HIV repertoires had narrower CDR3 length ranges than controls, and the network structure suggested an antigen-experienced repertoire that shifted only slightly toward naive after ART. ART initiation was associated with a significant increase in TRB diversity, but diversity stayed significantly below transplant donor controls even after long-term ART. Since PBMC availability was limited, sequencing covered only the TCR beta chain, with no alpha chain pairing. The samples span the years 2004 to 2017, and the ART regimens used at that time may not be as effective as current regimens.

Deletion took 4 bases off V and 2 bases off J, with a span of 8 bases between the germline ends. According to the germline V gene, CDR1 reads MNHEY and CDR2 reads SVGAGI. The CDR3 measures 13 amino acids from cysteine to phenylalanine. Left in the record is the CDR3 DNA by itself, 39 bases read in frame from the first base. The immunoSEQ hsTCRB v3.0 assay was used at survey level resolution for TRB variable region sequencing. A depth of roughly 40,000-55,000 T-cell genomes per sample was targeted for TRB sequencing. TRB libraries were pooled and sequenced on an Illumina MiSeq using a v3 150-cycle kit. Processing in the source paper ran as follows. Repertoire analysis was performed in R inside a reproducible Nextflow workflow that covered QC, data transformation and analysis. Custom analyses were implemented in LymphoSeq2, an R package for AIRR-Seq data exploration. After excluding a few samples that yielded fewer than 5000 total TRB sequences, roughly 190 HIV repertoires remained for analysis. Among the roughly 190 retained HIV repertoires, 59 were collected before ART initiation and 129 were collected after ART initiation. Repertoires were downsampled to 5000 TRB nucleotide sequences, with summary statistics averaged over 100 downsampling iterations. TRB sequences were retained for analysis only if CDR3 regions of at least seven amino acids were present. Two measures captured diversity: a Shannon entropy-derived clonality score and the Gini coefficient. In repertoire networks, the top 5000 CDR3 amino acid sequences were linked whenever an edit distance of one separated two sequences. GLIPH2 predicted antigen specificity groups and MHC restriction for TRB CDR3 amino acid sequences. CDR3 amino acid sequences were matched against VDJdb and McPAS-TCR to flag known CMV, EBV, HIV or tissue antigen associations. Pre-ART, post-ART and control groups were compared with Wilcoxon signed-rank tests and Holm-Bonferroni correction. In its TCRdb copy, this immuneACCESS table keeps in-frame sequences only and misses some clones. Where compared with another copy, unresolved V genes explain less than half of these, and the others have no known cause. That table is the source of V, J and clone size, and D and trimming were worked out from the DNA. This sample comprises around 24,000 clones, over 90% of them detected only once. The ten largest clones represent about 8.9% of the sample.

Points on this clone: Its recognized antigen is unknown. Base qualities are missing; no much larger clone stands one base away.

Inclusion was restricted to participants for whom at least one PBMC sample before ART initiation and at least two post-ART samples were available. All participants with HIV were treated in the United States of America. Before DNA extraction, cryopreserved samples of roughly 0.85-11 million PBMC were thawed and then washed. At the time of the earliest PBMC sample, participants with HIV were aged between roughly 20 and 60 years. PBMC samples from each participant spanned 1-4 timepoints before ART initiation and 2-8 timepoints after ART initiation, with a median of 7 samples. Serial HIV viral load, CD4+ T-cell count, ART history and demographic data were obtained for every participant. Using a Qiagen kit on a QIAcube, genomic DNA was extracted from unsorted PBMC, with samples processed in batches of 12.

The source of this sequence is a woman between 35 and 50 years old with HIV. The rearranged segments are TRBV6-5 and TRBJ1-2; the D region possibly corresponds to TRBD1 (5 bases align). Sequencing was performed on unsorted PBMCs, taken 7.6 years after starting antiretroviral therapy. The CDR3 is CASSFTGNYGYTF. The DNA reads TGTGCCAGCAGTTTTACAGGCAACTATGGCTACACCTTC.